This is a list of T cell receptor beta chains from one sample in a study of blood T cells in healthy people across ages. MiXCR, run by TCRdb on the 5' RACE reads, gives a single entry per CDR3 protein. The table includes 1.4 million or so distinct CDR3 sequences, approximately 43% detected once. What was sequenced was blood. These TCRs come from a woman between 18 and 29 years old in good health. CDR3s include the opening cysteine and the closing phenylalanine or tryptophan. The order of the fields is V gene, J gene, D gene, CDR3 length, clone size, CDR3 DNA, CDR3 protein. The D gene is left open where the match is weak. Rows may omit the clone size; those that give it use once, few, many or a size class.

TRBV20-1	TRBJ2-7	NA	16	NA	TGCAGTGCTAGAGATAACCTGGGAGGGGGGTCCTACGAGCAGTACTTC	CSARDNLGGGSYEQYF
TRBV9	TRBJ2-1	TRBD2	18	NA	TGTGCCAGCAGCGTCTGGGCTAGCGGGAAGTTTTTCTACAATGAGCAGTTCTTC	CASSVWASGKFFYNEQFF
TRBV4-2	TRBJ2-7	TRBD2	18	once	TGTGCCAGCAGCCAAGAGGGGGTCGCGGGAGGGCCGTTGTACGAGCAGTACTTC	CASSQEGVAGGPLYEQYF
TRBV6-5	TRBJ1-2	TRBD1	15	few	TGTGCCAGCAGTTCGGACAGGGAAGCTAACTATGGCTACACCTTC	CASSSDREANYGYTF
TRBV6-1	TRBJ2-7	NA	13	NA	TGTGCCAGCAGGAGCAGGGGAGCCCACGAGCAGTACTTC	CASRSRGAHEQYF
TRBV20-1	TRBJ2-3	NA	14	NA	TGCAGTCAGACCTGGGGCGGGACCACAGATACGCAGTATTTT	CSQTWGGTTDTQYF
TRBV2	TRBJ2-5	NA	12	NA	TGTGCCAGCAGATCTCGGCCAGAGACCCAGTACTTC	CASRSRPETQYF
TRBV7-2	TRBJ2-3	NA	15	NA	TGTGCCAGCAGCTTAGGGCCCAGGGGAATCGATACGCAGTATTTT	CASSLGPRGIDTQYF
TRBV21-1	TRBJ1-6	NA	13	NA	TGTGCCAGCATGGCAGGGGAGAGGCCACCCCTCCACTTT	CASMAGERPPLHF
TRBV7-3	TRBJ2-3	TRBD2	16	few	TGTGCCAGCAGCTGGGGACTAGCGGGGCCCTTAGATACGCAGTATTTT	CASSWGLAGPLDTQYF
TRBV5-1	TRBJ2-6	NA	17	once	TGCGCCAGCAGCCCTCTAGTGGTTAGCTCTGGGGCCAACGTCCTGACTTTC	CASSPLVVSSGANVLTF
TRBV18	TRBJ2-5	TRBD2	16	few	TGTGCCAGCTCACCACTGGCAGCGGGAGATGGAGAGACCCAGTACTTC	CASSPLAAGDGETQYF
TRBV20-1	TRBJ2-7	NA	15	NA	TGCGGTGCTTTCCCCGGTCGGACAGCCCACTACGGGCAGTACTTC	CGAFPGRTAHYGQYF
TRBV6-2/TRBV6-3	TRBJ2-7	TRBD2	20	NA	TGTGCCAGCAGTTACTCGACCCCCCCCATGACTAGCGGAATAACCTACGAGCAGTACTTC	CASSYSTPPMTSGITYEQYF
TRBV4-3	TRBJ2-1	NA	18	few	TGCGCCAGCAGCCAAGAAGCCTGGGGTGCTGGGCCACTCGATGAGCAGTTCTTC	CASSQEAWGAGPLDEQFF
TRBV7-2	TRBJ2-7	NA	14	NA	TGTGCCAGCAGCCGAGGGGATAGTAACTACGAGCAGTACTTC	CASSRGDSNYEQYF
TRBV7-9	TRBJ1-5	NA	13	NA	TGTGCCAGCACCCGCGGGGAGGATCAGCCCCAGCATTTT	CASTRGEDQPQHF
TRBV11-1	TRBJ1-2	NA	16	NA	TGTGCCAGCAGACGCTTCGGCGAAGGGCGGTTGGATGGCTACACCTTC	CASRRFGEGRLDGYTF
TRBV11-1	TRBJ2-7	TRBD2	15	NA	TGTGCCAGCAGCTGGGACTACCAGACGACCTACGAGCAGTACTTC	CASSWDYQTTYEQYF
TRBV12-3/TRBV12-4	TRBJ1-2	TRBD1	13	few	TGTGCCAGCAGTCTCGGGACAGCATCTGGCTACACCTTC	CASSLGTASGYTF
TRBV7-3	TRBJ2-1	NA	12	once	TGTGCCGGCAGCTTAACGGGGGATGAGCAGTTCTTC	CAGSLTGDEQFF
TRBV20-1	TRBJ2-1	NA	14	NA	TGCAGTGCTAGCGGCGGCGGCCCCAACAATGAGCAGTTCTTC	CSASGGGPNNEQFF
TRBV12-3/TRBV12-4	TRBJ1-2	NA	14	NA	TGTGCCAGCAGCTGGGCCACCGCGGTCTATGGCTACACCTTC	CASSWATAVYGYTF
TRBV25-1	TRBJ2-7	TRBD2	14	few	TGTGCCAGCAGTGAACGCGGGGGCTCCTACGAGCAGTACTTC	CASSERGGSYEQYF
TRBV7-9	TRBJ2-3	NA	15	NA	TGTGCCAGCACCAATGCTAGGGGTATCACAGATACGCAGTATTTT	CASTNARGITDTQYF
TRBV6-5	TRBJ2-5	TRBD2	15	NA	TGTGCCAGCGGGCTGATAGCGGGAGCTCCAGAGACCCAGTACTTC	CASGLIAGAPETQYF
TRBV7-9	TRBJ1-4	NA	15	few	TGTGCCAGCAGCTTAGGAGGGGACCGGGGTGAAAAACTGTTTTTT	CASSLGGDRGEKLFF
TRBV6-5	TRBJ1-2	NA	13	NA	TGTGCCAGCAGTTACCAATCGTTAAGTGGCTACACCTTC	CASSYQSLSGYTF
TRBV28	TRBJ1-1	NA	12	few	TGTGCCAGCAGTTTGGCGTACACTGAAGCTTTCTTT	CASSLAYTEAFF
TRBV7-9	TRBJ2-7	TRBD1	14	few	TGTGCCAGCGGTCCCGGGACAGGGATCTACGAGCAGTACTTC	CASGPGTGIYEQYF
TRBV7-6	TRBJ2-6	NA	16	NA	TGTGCCAGCAACCCCAGACGGTACTCTGGGGCCAACGTCCTGACTTTC	CASNPRRYSGANVLTF
TRBV4-1	TRBJ2-7	NA	16	NA	TGCGCCAGCAGCCAAGATAATCGGGTATCTGCCTACGAGCAGTACTTC	CASSQDNRVSAYEQYF
TRBV27	TRBJ2-6	NA	13	NA	TGTGCCATCCGGCCGTCTGGGGCCAACGTCCTGACTTTC	CAIRPSGANVLTF
TRBV24-1	TRBJ2-7	NA	15	NA	TGTGCCACCAGTCCGGAGGGCACAGGGAGTCATGAGCAGTACTTC	CATSPEGTGSHEQYF
TRBV20-1	TRBJ2-7	NA	13	few	TGCAGTGCTAGAGCTCGCCGCTCCTACGAGCAGTACTTC	CSARARRSYEQYF
TRBV27	TRBJ2-4	NA	16	few	TGTGCCAGCAGTTTATGGGGACACGACCGGGGAAACATTCAGTACTTC	CASSLWGHDRGNIQYF
TRBV7-2	TRBJ2-3	NA	14	NA	TGTGCCAGCAGCTTAGTCGCTAGCGCGGGGTCGCAGTATTTT	CASSLVASAGSQYF
TRBV6-1	TRBJ2-1	TRBD2	14	NA	TGTGCCACCGATCTACTAGCGGTTGACAATGAGCAGTTCTTC	CATDLLAVDNEQFF
TRBV7-3	TRBJ2-5	TRBD2	14	NA	TGTGCCAGCAGCATACTAGCGGGGTATGAGACCCAGTACTTC	CASSILAGYETQYF
TRBV5-5	TRBJ1-1	NA	14	NA	TGTGCCAGCAGCTTGTTTCTGGAGGACACTGAAGCTTTCTTT	CASSLFLEDTEAFF
TRBV3-1	TRBJ1-2	NA	15	NA	TGTGCCAGCAGCCAAGGGACCAGGGCTAACTATGGCTACACCTTC	CASSQGTRANYGYTF
TRBV7-2	TRBJ2-7	NA	15	NA	TGTGCCAGCAGCTCCGAACCCGGGAGAAGATACGAGCAGTACTTC	CASSSEPGRRYEQYF
TRBV7-9	TRBJ2-7	NA	16	NA	TGTGCCAGCAGCTTATCAGGGGCCAGCTCCTACAATGAGCAGTACTTC	CASSLSGASSYNEQYF
TRBV4-2	TRBJ2-7	TRBD1	13	few	TGTGCCACCGGAGGACAGGGACCCTACGAGCAGTACTTC	CATGGQGPYEQYF
TRBV12-3/TRBV12-4	TRBJ2-5	NA	16	NA	TGTGCCAGCAACCACCAGGGGGTACTAGCCCAAGAGACCCAGTACTTC	CASNHQGVLAQETQYF
TRBV19	TRBJ2-1	NA	16	NA	TGTGCCAGTAGACTCACTGCGGGGAGCTCCTACAATGAGCAGTTCTTC	CASRLTAGSSYNEQFF
TRBV15	TRBJ1-4	NA	14	NA	TGTGCCACCTGCCCTCGAGTGGGTAATGAAAAACTGTTTTTT	CATCPRVGNEKLFF
TRBV20-1	TRBJ2-1	NA	14	NA	TGCAGTGCAAACACCGGGTCCCCCATAGGTGAGCAGTTCTTC	CSANTGSPIGEQFF
TRBV20-1	TRBJ2-3	TRBD2	16	NA	TGCAGTGCTAGAGATCTAGGTAGCGGGAACACAGATACGCAGTATTTT	CSARDLGSGNTDTQYF
TRBV20-1	TRBJ1-2	TRBD1	17	NA	TGCAGTGCTAGAGTAGTTAGGACAGGGGGTGCTAACTATGGCTACACCTTC	CSARVVRTGGANYGYTF
TRBV29-1	TRBJ2-7	NA	14	NA	TGCAGCGTTGAAGGGAGGAGGGCCTACAATGAGCAGTACTTC	CSVEGRRAYNEQYF
TRBV12-3/TRBV12-4	TRBJ2-1	TRBD2	18	NA	TGTGCCAGCAGTTTCCTTGGAGCGGGAGGGCCTACGTCCAATGAGCAGTTCTTC	CASSFLGAGGPTSNEQFF
TRBV12-5	TRBJ2-2	NA	14	NA	TGTGCTAGTGGTTTGGCGCCTAACACCGGGGAGCTGTTTTTT	CASGLAPNTGELFF
TRBV6-5	TRBJ2-1	NA	16	few	TGTGCCAGCAGCGAGGTGATGAAGACGGTATACAATGAGCAGTTCTTC	CASSEVMKTVYNEQFF
TRBV3-1	TRBJ2-7	NA	14	few	TGTGCCAGCAGCCACTTGCTAAGCTCCTACGAGCAGTACTTC	CASSHLLSSYEQYF